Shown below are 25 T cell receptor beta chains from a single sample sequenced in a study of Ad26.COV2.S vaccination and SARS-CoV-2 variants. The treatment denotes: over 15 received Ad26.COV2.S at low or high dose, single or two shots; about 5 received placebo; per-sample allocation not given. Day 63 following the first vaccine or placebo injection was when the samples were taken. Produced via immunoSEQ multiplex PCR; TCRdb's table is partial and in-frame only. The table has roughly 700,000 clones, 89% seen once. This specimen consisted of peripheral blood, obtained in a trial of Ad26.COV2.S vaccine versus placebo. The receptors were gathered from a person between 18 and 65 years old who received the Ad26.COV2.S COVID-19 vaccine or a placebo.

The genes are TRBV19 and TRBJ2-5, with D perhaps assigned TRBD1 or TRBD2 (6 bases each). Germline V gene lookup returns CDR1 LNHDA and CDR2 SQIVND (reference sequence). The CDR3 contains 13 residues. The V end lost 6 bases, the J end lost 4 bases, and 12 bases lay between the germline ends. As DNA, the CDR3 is TGTGCCAGTAGAGGGGGGTTCGCAGAGACCCAGTACTTC. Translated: CASRGGFAETQYF.

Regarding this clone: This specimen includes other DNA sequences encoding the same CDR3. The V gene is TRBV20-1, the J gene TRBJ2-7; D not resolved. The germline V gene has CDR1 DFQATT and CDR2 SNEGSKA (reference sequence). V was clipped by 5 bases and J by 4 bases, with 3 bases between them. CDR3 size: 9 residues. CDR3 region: CSAGYEQYF. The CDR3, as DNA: TGCAGTGCTGGATACGAGCAGTACTTC.

This chain's CDR3 is CASVGQDEQYF. The CDR3 DNA reads as TGTGCCAGCGTAGGTCAGGACGAGCAGTACTTC. The rearrangement uses TRBV2 and TRBJ2-7; D is unclear. Trimming took 8 bases from V and 5 from J, leaving 10 bases between them. Germline values: CDR1 SNHLY, CDR2 FYNNEI. This CDR3 spans 11 amino acids.

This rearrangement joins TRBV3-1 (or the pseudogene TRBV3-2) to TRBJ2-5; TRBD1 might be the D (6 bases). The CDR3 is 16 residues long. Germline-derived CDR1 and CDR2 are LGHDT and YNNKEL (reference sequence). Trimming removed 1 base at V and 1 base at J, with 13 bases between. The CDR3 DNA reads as TGTGCCAGCAGCCAAGGCGAACAGGGATTCCAAGAGACCCAGTACTTC. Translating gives CASSQGEQGFQETQYF.

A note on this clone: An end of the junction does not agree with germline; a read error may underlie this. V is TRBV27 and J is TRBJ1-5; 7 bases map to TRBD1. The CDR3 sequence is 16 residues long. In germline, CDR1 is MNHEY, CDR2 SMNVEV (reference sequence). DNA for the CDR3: TGTGCCACCAGTCCACAGGGGCCTTGGGGCAATCAGCCCCAGCATTTT. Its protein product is CATSPQGPWGNQPQHF.

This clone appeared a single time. The CDR3 region is CASSQVGGLWGSPLHF. CDR3 sequence (DNA): TGTGCCAGCAGCCAAGTTGGGGGTCTGTGGGGTTCACCCCTCCACTTT. The chain couples TRBV3-1 (or the pseudogene TRBV3-2) to TRBJ1-6; tentative D call: TRBD1 (5 bases). The V gene lost 1 base and the J gene lost 9 bases, with 16 bases spanning the gap. The length of the CDR3 is 16 residues. The germline gives CDR1 LGHDT, CDR2 YNNKEL (reference sequence).

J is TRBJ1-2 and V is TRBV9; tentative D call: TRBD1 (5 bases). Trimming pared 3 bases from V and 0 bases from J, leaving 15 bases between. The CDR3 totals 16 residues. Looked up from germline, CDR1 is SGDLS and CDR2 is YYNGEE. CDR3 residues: CASSGTGSLANYGYTF. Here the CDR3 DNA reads TGTGCCAGCAGCGGTACAGGATCCTTAGCTAACTATGGCTACACCTTC.

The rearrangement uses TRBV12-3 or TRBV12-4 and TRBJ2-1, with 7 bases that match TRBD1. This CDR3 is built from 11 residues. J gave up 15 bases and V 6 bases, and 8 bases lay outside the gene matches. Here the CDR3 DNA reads TGTGCCAGCAGCTCGACAGGGTCCAGGTTCTTC. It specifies CASSSTGSRFF.

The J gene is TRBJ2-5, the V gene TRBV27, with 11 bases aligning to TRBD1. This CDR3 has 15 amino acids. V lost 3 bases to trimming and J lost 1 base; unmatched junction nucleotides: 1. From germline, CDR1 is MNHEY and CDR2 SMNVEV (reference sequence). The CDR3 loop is CASSFGQGAQETQYF. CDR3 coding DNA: TGTGCCAGCAGTTTCGGACAGGGGGCCCAAGAGACCCAGTACTTC.

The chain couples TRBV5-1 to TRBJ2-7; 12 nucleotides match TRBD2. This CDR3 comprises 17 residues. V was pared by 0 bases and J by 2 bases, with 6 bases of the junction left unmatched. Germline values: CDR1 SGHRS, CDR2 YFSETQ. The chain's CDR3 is CASSLGLAGGPPYEQYF. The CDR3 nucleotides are TGCGCCAGCAGCTTGGGCCTAGCGGGAGGGCCCCCCTACGAGCAGTACTTC.

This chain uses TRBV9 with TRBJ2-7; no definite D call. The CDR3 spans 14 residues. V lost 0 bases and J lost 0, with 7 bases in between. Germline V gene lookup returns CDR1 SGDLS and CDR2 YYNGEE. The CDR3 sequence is CASSVDGASYEQYF. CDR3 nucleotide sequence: TGTGCCAGCAGCGTAGACGGCGCCTCCTACGAGCAGTACTTC.

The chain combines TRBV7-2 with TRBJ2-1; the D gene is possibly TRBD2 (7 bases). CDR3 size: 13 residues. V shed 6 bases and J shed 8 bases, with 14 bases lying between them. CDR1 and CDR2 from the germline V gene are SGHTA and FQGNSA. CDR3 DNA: TGTGCCAGCAGATACCAGGGGAGGGATGAGCAGTTCTTC. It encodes CASRYQGRDEQFF.

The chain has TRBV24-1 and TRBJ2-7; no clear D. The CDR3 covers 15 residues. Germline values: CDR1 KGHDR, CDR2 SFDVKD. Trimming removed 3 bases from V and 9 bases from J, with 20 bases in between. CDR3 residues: CATSDLGTPAIGQYF. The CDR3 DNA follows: TGTGCCACCAGTGATCTGGGCACCCCGGCAATCGGGCAGTACTTC.

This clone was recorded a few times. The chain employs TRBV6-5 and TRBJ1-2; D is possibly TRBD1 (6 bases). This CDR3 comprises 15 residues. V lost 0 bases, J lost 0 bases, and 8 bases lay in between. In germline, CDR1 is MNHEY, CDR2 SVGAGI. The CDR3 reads CASSYSGASNYGYTF. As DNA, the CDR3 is TGTGCCAGCAGTTACTCGGGGGCTTCTAACTATGGCTACACCTTC.

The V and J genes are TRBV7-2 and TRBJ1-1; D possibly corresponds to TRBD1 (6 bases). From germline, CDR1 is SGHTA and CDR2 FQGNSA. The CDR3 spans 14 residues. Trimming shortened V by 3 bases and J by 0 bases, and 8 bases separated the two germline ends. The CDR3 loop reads CASSFSGVNTEAFF. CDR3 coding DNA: TGTGCCAGCAGCTTTTCAGGGGTGAACACTGAAGCTTTCTTT.

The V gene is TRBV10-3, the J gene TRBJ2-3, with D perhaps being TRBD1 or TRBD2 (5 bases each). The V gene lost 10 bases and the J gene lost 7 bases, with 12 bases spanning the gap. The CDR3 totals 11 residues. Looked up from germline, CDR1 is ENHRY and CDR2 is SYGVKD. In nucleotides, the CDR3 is TGTGCCACCGAAGGGGAGAATACGCAGTATTTT. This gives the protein CATEGENTQYF.

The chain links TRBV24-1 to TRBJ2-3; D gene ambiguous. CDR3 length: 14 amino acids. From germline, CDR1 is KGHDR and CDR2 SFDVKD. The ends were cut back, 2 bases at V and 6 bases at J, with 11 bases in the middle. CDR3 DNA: TGTGCCACCAGTGATTCTCTGATTTGGGATACGCAGTATTTT. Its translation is CATSDSLIWDTQYF.

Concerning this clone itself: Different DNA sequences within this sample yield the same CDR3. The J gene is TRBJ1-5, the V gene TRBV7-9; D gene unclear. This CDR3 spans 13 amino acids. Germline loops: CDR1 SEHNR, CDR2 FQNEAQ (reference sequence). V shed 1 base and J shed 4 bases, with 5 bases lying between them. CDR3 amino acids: CASSLEVNQPQHF. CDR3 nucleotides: TGTGCCAGCAGCTTAGAGGTGAATCAGCCCCAGCATTTT.

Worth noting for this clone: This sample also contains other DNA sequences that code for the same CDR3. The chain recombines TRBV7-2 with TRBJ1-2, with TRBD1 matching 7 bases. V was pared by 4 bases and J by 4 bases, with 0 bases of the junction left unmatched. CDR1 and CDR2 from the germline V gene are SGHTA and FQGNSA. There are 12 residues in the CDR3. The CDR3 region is CASSWDSYGYTF. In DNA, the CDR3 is TGTGCCAGCAGCTGGGACAGCTATGGCTACACCTTC.

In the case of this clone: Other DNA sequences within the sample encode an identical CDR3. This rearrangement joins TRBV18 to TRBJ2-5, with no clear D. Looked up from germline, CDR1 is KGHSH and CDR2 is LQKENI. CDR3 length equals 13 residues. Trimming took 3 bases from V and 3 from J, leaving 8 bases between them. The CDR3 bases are TGTGCCAGCTCACCGCGCAGAGAAGAGACCCAGTACTTC. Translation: CASSPRREETQYF.

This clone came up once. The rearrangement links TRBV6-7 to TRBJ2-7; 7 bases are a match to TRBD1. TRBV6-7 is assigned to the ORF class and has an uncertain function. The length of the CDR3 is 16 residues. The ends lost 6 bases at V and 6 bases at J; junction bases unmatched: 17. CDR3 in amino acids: CASSPNLVRTGVEQYF. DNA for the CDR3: TGTGCCAGCAGCCCTAACTTAGTACGAACAGGGGTCGAGCAGTACTTC.

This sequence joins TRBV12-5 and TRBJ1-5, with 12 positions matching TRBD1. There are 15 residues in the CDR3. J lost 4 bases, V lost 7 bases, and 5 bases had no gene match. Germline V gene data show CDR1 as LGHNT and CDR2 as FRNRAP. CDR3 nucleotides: TGTGCTAGTGCTGGGACAGGGGGCGAGAATCAGCCCCAGCATTTT. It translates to CASAGTGGENQPQHF.

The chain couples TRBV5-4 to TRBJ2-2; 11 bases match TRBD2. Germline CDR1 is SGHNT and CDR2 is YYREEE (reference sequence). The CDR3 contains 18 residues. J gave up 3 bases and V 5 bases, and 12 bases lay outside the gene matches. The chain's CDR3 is CASRMGLAASWDTGELFF. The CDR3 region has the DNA TGTGCCAGCAGAATGGGACTAGCGGCCAGCTGGGACACCGGGGAGCTGTTTTTT.

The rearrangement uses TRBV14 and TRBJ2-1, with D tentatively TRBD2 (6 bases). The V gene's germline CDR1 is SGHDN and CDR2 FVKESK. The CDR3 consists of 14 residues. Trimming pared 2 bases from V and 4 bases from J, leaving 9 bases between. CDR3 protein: CASSQQGLYNEQFF. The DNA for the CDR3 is TGTGCCAGCAGCCAACAGGGACTGTACAATGAGCAGTTCTTC.

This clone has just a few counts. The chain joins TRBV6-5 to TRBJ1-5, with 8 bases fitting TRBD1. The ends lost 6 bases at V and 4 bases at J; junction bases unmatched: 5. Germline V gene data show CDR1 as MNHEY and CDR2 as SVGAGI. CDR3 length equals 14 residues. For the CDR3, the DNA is TGTGCCAGCAGCCCGACAGGGGTAAATCAGCCCCAGCATTTT. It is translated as CASSPTGVNQPQHF.